What follows describes a single T cell receptor (beta chain). The antigen is undetermined. Preparation of TCR beta libraries was done by quantitative 5'-RACE with molecular barcodes. MiXCR, run by TCRdb on the 5' RACE reads, gives a single entry per CDR3 protein. The table includes about 150,000 distinct CDR3 sequences, around 43% detected once. The J segment lost 7 bases and the V segment lost 7 bases, leaving 12 bases of the junction unmatched. CDR1 is SQVTM and CDR2 is ANQGSEA in the germline V gene. The CDR3 contains 14 residues. The sample is drawn from a study of CD8 T cells in ankylosing spondylitis. Findings and caveats of the study: The study looked at matched synovial fluid samples from ankylosing spondylitis patients. Disease-linked clones were reported to be significantly enriched there.

The clonotype comes from a male donor with ankylosing spondylitis. Source material: synovial fluid, either unsorted or a sorted T cell fraction (not recorded which). The gene calls are TRBV29-1 and TRBJ2-3, with 9 bases fitting TRBD1. This CDR3 is CSAWGQGGRNTQYF. Written as DNA, the CDR3 is TGCAGCGCTTGGGGACAGGGAGGTCGAAATACGCAGTATTTT.